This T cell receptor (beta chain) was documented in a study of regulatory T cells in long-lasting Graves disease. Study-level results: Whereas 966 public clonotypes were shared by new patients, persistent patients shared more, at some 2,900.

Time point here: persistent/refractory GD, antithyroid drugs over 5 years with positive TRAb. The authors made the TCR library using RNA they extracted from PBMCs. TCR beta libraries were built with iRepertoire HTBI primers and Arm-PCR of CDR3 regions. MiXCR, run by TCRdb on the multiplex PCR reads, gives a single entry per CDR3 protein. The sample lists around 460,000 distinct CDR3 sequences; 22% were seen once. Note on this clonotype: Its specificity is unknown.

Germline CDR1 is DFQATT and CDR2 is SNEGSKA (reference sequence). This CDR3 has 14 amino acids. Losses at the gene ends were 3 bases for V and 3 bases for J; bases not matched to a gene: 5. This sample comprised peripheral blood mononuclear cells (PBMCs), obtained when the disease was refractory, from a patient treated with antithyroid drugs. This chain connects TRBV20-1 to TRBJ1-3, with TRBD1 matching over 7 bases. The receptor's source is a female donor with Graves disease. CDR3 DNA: TGCAGTGCTAGGCCGGGACAGCTTGGAAACACCATATATTTT. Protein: CSARPGQLGNTIYF.